This T cell receptor beta chain came from a study of molecular identifiers for immune sequencing clone quantification. Each CDR3 protein gets one entry after TCRdb re-called the PCR reads with MiXCR. The sample has about half a million distinct CDR3 sequences, over 20% seen once; the top ten hold around 0.84%. This CDR3 has 15 amino acids. CDR1 and CDR2 (germline): SGHDT, YYEEEE. V lost 0 bases and J 5 bases, leaving 12 bases between the germline ends. The sequenced sample was naive CD8+ T cells from blood, with Jurkat cell RNA spiked in. Sample subset: FACS-sorted CD8+CD4-CCR7+CD45RA+ naive T cells. This clonotype was sampled from a human donor in good health. Some libraries in this study had Jurkat cell RNA spiked in. This chain uses TRBV5-6 with TRBJ2-1; D ambiguous. This CDR3 is CASSLDPGTNNEQFF. CDR3 nucleotides: TGTGCCAGCAGCTTGGACCCGGGTACCAACAATGAGCAGTTCTTC.